What follows describes a single T cell receptor (beta chain). Its antigen remains unidentified. A single base separates this from a much larger clone, so it may be a read error. The sample belongs to a study of T cell repertoires in cytomegalovirus infection. Study-wide background: Researchers turned to recently identified HLA-C-restricted CMV epitopes as well as well-studied HLA-B-restricted ones.

TCRdb passed the reads through MiXCR, listing each CDR3 protein once. Of 110,000 to 150,000 distinct CDR3 sequences listed, over 25% are singletons. Between the trimmed V and J ends, which lost 1 base and 8 bases, there was a span of 9 bases. The CDR3 runs 13 residues. Germline CDR1 reads SEHNR; CDR2 reads FQNEAQ (reference sequence). The rearrangement uses TRBV7-9 and TRBJ2-1; D gene uncertain. This receptor was identified in a human donor in good health (CMV status not recorded). Some clones in this sample may be carry-over from other donors' samples. Sample: CD8+ T cells from cultured PBMCs, taken from culture after CMV antigen stimulation. DNA for the CDR3: TGTGCCAGCAGCTTAGGGGGTACGGATGAGCAGTTCTTC. The encoded protein is CASSLGGTDEQFF.